The 32 T cell receptor beta chains in this list originate from one sample, sequenced in a study of T cells expressing NK-cell markers. TCRdb re-called the 5' RACE reads; every CDR3 protein appears as one record, without DNA. This sample's clone table lists 550,000 to 600,000 distinct CDR3 sequences. Sequencing was done on a sample of blood T cells: a sorted CD56 or NKG2C T cell subset, CD4+ or CD8+ T cells, or bulk PBMC T cells (not recorded which). The receptors here all came from a man between 18 and 35 years old in good health.

The chain is built from TRBV12-3 or TRBV12-4 and TRBJ1-5. This CDR3 has 14 residues. The CDR3 sequence is CASSLSQTHQPQHF.

V and J are TRBV23-1 and TRBJ2-5; TCRdb selects TRBD1, and the lack of DNA leaves this call unchecked. TRBV23-1 is an ORF; its function is uncertain. The CDR3 spans 14 residues. The CDR3 is CASGKKQGEETQYF.

The chain employs TRBV4-3 and TRBJ2-2; TCRdb reports TRBD1, a call that lacks DNA to check it against. This CDR3 comprises 14 residues. The germline CDR1 and CDR2 sequences are LGHNA and YSLEER. This CDR3 is CASSPSGQGGELFF.

V gene TRBV5-1 combines with J gene TRBJ2-1; the TRBD2 assignment by TCRdb is unverifiable without DNA. The CDR3 contains 14 residues. Germline lookup yields CDR1 SGHRS and CDR2 YFSETQ. This CDR3 reads CARKETSGNNEQFF.

V gene TRBV20-1 combines with J gene TRBJ2-3; TCRdb calls TRBD1, which cannot be checked without DNA. The CDR3 covers 14 residues. Per germline, CDR1 DFQATT and CDR2 SNEGSKA (reference sequence). The CDR3: CSAAGTADPDTQYF.

This chain joins TRBV7-8 and TRBJ2-1; TCRdb's D call, TRBD2, is unchecked because there is no DNA. Per the germline V gene, CDR1 is SGHVS and CDR2 is FQNEAQ. The CDR3 extends over 16 amino acids. The CDR3 region is CASSLEAGGLYNEQFF.

The V gene is TRBV12-3 or TRBV12-4, the J gene TRBJ1-5; there is no DNA to check the TCRdb D call of TRBD1. CDR3 length equals 14 residues. The CDR3 spells CASTDKGFNMAQHF.

CDR3: CASSHYGTSDPYF. The chain employs TRBV28 and TRBJ2-4; with no DNA, the TCRdb D assignment of TRBD2 cannot be verified. The CDR3 has 13 amino acids. Looked up from germline, CDR1 is MDHEN and CDR2 is SYDVKM.

The J gene is TRBJ2-1, the V gene TRBV4-2. CDR3 length: 16 amino acids. Germline V CDR1 and CDR2: LGHNA, YNFKEQ. The CDR3 sequence is CASSQGTEMSYNEQFF.

The gene calls are TRBV7-8 and TRBJ2-1; TCRdb gives TRBD1 as the D gene, but with no DNA this cannot be confirmed. The germline CDR1 and CDR2 sequences are SGHVS and FQNEAQ. The CDR3 has 16 amino acids. CDR3 loop: CASSFTRQGAYNEQFF.

The CDR3 spells CASSRSSGSDTGELFF. The chain recombines TRBV18 with TRBJ2-2; TCRdb gives TRBD2 as the D gene, but with no DNA this cannot be confirmed. The CDR3 has 16 amino acids. Germline V gene data show CDR1 as KGHSH and CDR2 as LQKENI. Combining the CDR3 with reference TRBV18 and TRBJ2-2 gives the whole variable domain NAGVMQNPRHLVRRRGQEARLRCSPMKGHSHVYWYRQLPEEGLKFMVYLQKENIIDESGMPKERFSAEFPKEGPSILRIQQVVRGDSAAYFCASSRSSGSDTGELFFGEGSRLTVL.

The rearrangement links TRBV12-3 or TRBV12-4 to TRBJ2-3; TCRdb's D call of TRBD2 is untestable without DNA. This CDR3 has 15 amino acids. The CDR3: CASSLLAGVIDTQYF.

The chain joins TRBV27 to TRBJ2-5; lacking DNA, the TRBD2 call made by TCRdb goes unchecked. Germline V gene sequence: CDR1 MNHEY, CDR2 SMNVEV (reference sequence). The CDR3 spans 15 residues. CDR3 in amino acids: CASSLEYGRMETQYF.

The rearrangement joins TRBV6-2 or TRBV6-3 to TRBJ2-7. From germline, CDR1 is MNHEY and CDR2 SVGEGT. The CDR3 loop spans 15 amino acids. The CDR3 is CASGNTRRGSYEQYF.

The chain is built from TRBV7-9 and TRBJ1-6. The CDR3 runs 14 residues. CDR1 SEHNR and CDR2 FQNEAQ come from the germline V gene (reference sequence). CDR3 loop: CASSKGYVESPLHF.

V is TRBV7-2 and J is TRBJ1-5. CDR3 size: 16 residues. The germline V gene encodes CDR1 SGHTA and CDR2 FQGNSA. The CDR3 reads CASSSTGVYGNQPQHF. Together with reference TRBV7-2 and TRBJ1-5, the CDR3 gives the full variable domain: GAGVSQSPSNKVTEKGKDVELRCDPISGHTALYWYRQSLGQGLEFLIYFQGNSAPDKSGLPSDRFSAERTGGSVSTLTIQRTQQEDSAVYLCASSSTGVYGNQPQHFGDGTRLSIL.

The gene calls are TRBV20-1 and TRBJ2-3; TCRdb's D gene call, TRBD2, goes unchecked for lack of DNA. This CDR3 is 13 amino acids long. Germline V lookup: CDR1 DFQATT, CDR2 SNEGSKA (reference sequence). Here the CDR3 reads CSARGGVADTQYF.

The gene calls are TRBV28 and TRBJ2-3; TCRdb gives TRBD2 as the D gene, but with no DNA this cannot be confirmed. This CDR3 contains 17 residues. The germline gives CDR1 MDHEN, CDR2 SYDVKM. CDR3: CASSSMTSGSGADTQYF.

This chain joins TRBV29-1 and TRBJ2-1; the TCRdb D gene call, TRBD1, has no DNA to confirm it. The CDR3 is 13 amino acids. Germline V CDR1 and CDR2: SQVTM, ANQGSEA. The CDR3 sequence is CSAPGQGVDEQFF.

The V call is TRBV20-1, the J call TRBJ1-2; the TCRdb call, TRBD1, lacks DNA for checking. The CDR3 contains 14 residues. Germline V gives CDR1 DFQATT, CDR2 SNEGSKA (reference sequence). CDR3: CSAPDTGQGYGYTF.

The V call is TRBV25-1, the J call TRBJ2-7. The CDR3 runs 13 residues. CDR1 is MGHDK, CDR2 SYGVNS, per germline. CDR3 sequence: CASSPERQDEQYF.

The chain is built from TRBV5-1 and TRBJ2-2; the D call of TRBD2 rests on TCRdb alone, since no DNA is present to check it. The CDR3 spans 15 residues. Germline V lookup: CDR1 SGHRS, CDR2 YFSETQ. The CDR3 region is CASSLFGIDTGELFF.

V is TRBV5-1 and J is TRBJ1-2; the D call from TCRdb, TRBD1, cannot be confirmed without DNA. Germline CDR1 is SGHRS and CDR2 is YFSETQ. The CDR3 is made up of 14 amino acids. The CDR3 here is CASSLDRGRRGYTF.

The V and J genes are TRBV15 and TRBJ2-1. This CDR3 has 17 amino acids. Germline lookup yields CDR1 LNHNV and CDR2 YYDKDF (reference sequence). CDR3: CATSRDTRVSSYNEQFF.

This chain links TRBV20-1 with TRBJ1-1; without DNA, the TCRdb call of TRBD1 cannot be checked. The CDR3 spans 13 residues. CDR1 is DFQATT, CDR2 SNEGSKA, per germline (reference sequence). CDR3 sequence reads: CSANGASGTEAFF.

The chain carries TRBV3-1 and TRBJ2-1; lacking DNA, the TRBD1 call made by TCRdb goes unchecked. This CDR3 is 18 amino acids long. The germline CDR1 and CDR2 sequences are LGHDT and YNNKEL (reference sequence). The CDR3 loop reads CASSQLALGESSYNEQFF.

The genes are TRBV3-1 and TRBJ1-3. CDR1 is LGHDT and CDR2 is YNNKEL in the germline V gene (reference sequence). The CDR3 runs to 14 residues. CDR3 in amino acids: CASKTESSGNTIYF. The full variable domain, completed using reference TRBV3-1 and TRBJ1-3, is DTAVSQTPKYLVTQMGNDKSIKCEQNLGHDTMYWYKQDSKKFLKIMFSYNNKELIINETVPNRFSPKSPDKAHLNLHINSLELGDSAVYFCASKTESSGNTIYFGEGSWLTVV.

V gene TRBV3-1 combines with J gene TRBJ2-5. Germline-derived CDR1 and CDR2 are LGHDT and YNNKEL (reference sequence). The CDR3 contains 15 residues. This CDR3 reads CASGKGTRFRGTQYF.

The chain combines TRBV20-1 with TRBJ2-3; as DNA is missing, the TRBD2 call by TCRdb cannot be tested. The CDR3 covers 15 residues. CDR1 is DFQATT, CDR2 SNEGSKA, per germline (reference sequence). The CDR3: CSARGGGSSTDTQYF.

This chain uses TRBV20-1 with TRBJ1-2. From germline, CDR1 is DFQATT and CDR2 SNEGSKA (reference sequence). The CDR3 contains 13 residues. CDR3 protein: CSASLVPSYGYTF.

The chain uses TRBV20-1 and TRBJ1-2. From germline, CDR1 is DFQATT and CDR2 SNEGSKA (reference sequence). This CDR3 has 17 residues. CDR3 sequence reads: CSARAAAGSLYSYGYTF.

The rearrangement links TRBV9 to TRBJ2-1; the TRBD1 assignment by TCRdb is unverifiable without DNA. This CDR3 region has 15 residues. The V gene's germline CDR1 is SGDLS and CDR2 YYNGEE. CDR3 protein: CASSATGVGRNEQFF. Drawing the rest from reference TRBV9 and TRBJ2-1, the complete variable domain is DSGVTQTPKHLITATGQRVTLRCSPRSGDLSVYWYQQSLDQGLQFLIQYYNGEERAKGNILERFSAQQFPDLHSELNLSSLELGDSALYFCASSATGVGRNEQFFGPGTRLTVL.